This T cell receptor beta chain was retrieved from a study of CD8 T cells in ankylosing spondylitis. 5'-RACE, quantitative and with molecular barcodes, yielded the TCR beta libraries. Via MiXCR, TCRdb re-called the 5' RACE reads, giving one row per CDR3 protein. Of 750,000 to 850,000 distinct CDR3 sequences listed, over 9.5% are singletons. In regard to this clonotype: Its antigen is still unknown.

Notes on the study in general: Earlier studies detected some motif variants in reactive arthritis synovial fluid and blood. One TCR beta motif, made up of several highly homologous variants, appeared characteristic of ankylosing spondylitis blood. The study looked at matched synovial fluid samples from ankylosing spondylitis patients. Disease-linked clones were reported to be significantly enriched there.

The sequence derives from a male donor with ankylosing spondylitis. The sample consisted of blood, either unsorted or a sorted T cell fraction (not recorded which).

The CDR3 region is CSASVRTSSYEQYF. In DNA, the CDR3 is TGCAGTGCTAGTGTTAGGACATCCTCCTACGAGCAGTACTTC. The chain carries TRBV20-1 and TRBJ2-7; TRBD1 is a possible D gene (5 bases). From germline, CDR1 is DFQATT and CDR2 SNEGSKA (reference sequence). This CDR3 is 14 amino acids long. The germline V and J ends were trimmed by 3 bases and 0 bases, with 12 bases remaining between them.